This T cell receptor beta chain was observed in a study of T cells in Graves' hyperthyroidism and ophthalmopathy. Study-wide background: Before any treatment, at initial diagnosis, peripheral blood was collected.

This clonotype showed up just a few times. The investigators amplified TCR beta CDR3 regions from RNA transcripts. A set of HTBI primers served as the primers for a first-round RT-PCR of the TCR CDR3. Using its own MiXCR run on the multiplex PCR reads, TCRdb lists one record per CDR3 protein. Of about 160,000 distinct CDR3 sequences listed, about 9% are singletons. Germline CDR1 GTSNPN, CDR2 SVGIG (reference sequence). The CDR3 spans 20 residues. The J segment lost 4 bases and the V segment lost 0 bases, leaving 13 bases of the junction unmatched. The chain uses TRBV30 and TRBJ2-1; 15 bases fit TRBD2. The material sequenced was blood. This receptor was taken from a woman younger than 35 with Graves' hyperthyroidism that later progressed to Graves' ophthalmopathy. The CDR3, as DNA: TGTGCCTGGAGTGTACTGTTGGGACTAGCGGGAGGAATGGGTTACAATGAGCAGTTCTTC. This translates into CAWSVLLGLAGGMGYNEQFF.